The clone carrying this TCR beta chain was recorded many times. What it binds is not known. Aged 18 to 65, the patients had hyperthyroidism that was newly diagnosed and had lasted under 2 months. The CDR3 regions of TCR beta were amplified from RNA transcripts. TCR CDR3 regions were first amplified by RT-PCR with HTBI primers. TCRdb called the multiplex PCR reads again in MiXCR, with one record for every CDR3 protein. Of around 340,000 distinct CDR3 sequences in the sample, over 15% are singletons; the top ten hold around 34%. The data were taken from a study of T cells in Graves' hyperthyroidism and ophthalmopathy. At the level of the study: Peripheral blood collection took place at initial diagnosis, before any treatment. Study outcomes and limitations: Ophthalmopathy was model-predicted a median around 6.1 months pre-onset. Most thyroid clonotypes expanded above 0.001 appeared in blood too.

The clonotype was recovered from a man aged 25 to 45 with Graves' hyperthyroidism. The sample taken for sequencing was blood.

The CDR3 region has the DNA TGTGCCAGCATCCCCGGGACCGGTCGGGGACAGGGTGGTTCCTATGGCTACACCTTC. This sequence encodes CASIPGTGRGQGGSYGYTF. V and J are TRBV2 and TRBJ1-2; TRBD1 aligns across 9 bases. The germline V gene encodes CDR1 SNHLY and CDR2 FYNNEI. The V gene end was trimmed by 7 bases and the J gene end by 4 bases; junction bases not matched to a gene: 22. The CDR3 runs to 19 residues.